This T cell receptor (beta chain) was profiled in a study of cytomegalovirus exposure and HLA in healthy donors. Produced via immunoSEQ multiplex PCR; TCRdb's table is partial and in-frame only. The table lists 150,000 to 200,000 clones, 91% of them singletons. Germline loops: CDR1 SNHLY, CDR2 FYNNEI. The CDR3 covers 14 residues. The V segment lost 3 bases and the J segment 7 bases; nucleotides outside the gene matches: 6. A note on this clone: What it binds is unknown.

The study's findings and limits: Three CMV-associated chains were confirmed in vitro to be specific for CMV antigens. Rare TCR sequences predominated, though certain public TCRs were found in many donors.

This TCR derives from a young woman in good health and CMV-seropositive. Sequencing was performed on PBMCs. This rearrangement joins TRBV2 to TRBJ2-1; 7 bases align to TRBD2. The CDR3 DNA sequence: TGTGCCAGCAGTGACGGACTAGGGGCTAATGAGCAGTTCTTC. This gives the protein CASSDGLGANEQFF.